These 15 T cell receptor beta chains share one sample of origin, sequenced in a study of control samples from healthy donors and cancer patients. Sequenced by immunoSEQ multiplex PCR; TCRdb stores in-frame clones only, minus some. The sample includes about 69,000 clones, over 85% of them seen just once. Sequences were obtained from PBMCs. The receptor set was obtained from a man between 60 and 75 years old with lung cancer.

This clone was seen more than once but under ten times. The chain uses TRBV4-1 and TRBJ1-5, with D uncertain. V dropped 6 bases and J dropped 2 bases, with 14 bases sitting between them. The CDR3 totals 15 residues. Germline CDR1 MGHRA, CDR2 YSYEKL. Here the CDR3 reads CASSYTYAGNQPQHF. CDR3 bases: TGCGCCAGCAGTTACACTTACGCTGGCAATCAGCCCCAGCATTTT.

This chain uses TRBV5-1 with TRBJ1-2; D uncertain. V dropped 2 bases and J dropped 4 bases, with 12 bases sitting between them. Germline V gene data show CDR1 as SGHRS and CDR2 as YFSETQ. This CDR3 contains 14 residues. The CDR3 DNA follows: TGCGCCAGCAGCTTAACAGCAGTTTTCTATGGCTACACCTTC. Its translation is CASSLTAVFYGYTF.

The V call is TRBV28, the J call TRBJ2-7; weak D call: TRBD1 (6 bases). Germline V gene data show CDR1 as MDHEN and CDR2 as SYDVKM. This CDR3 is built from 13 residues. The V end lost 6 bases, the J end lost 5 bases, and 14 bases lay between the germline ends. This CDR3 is CASRLTGRDEQYF. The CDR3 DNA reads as TGTGCCAGCAGGCTAACAGGGCGCGACGAGCAGTACTTC.

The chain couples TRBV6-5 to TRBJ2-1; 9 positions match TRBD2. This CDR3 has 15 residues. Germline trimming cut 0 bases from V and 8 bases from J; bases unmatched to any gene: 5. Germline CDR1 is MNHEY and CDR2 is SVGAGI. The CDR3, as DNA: TGTGCCAGCAGTTACTCGGCGGGGGGGCAGGATGAGCAGTTCTTC. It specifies CASSYSAGGQDEQFF.

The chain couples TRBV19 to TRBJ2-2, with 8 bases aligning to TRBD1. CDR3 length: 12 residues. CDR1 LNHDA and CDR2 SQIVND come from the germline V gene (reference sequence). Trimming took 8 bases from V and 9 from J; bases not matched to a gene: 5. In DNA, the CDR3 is TGTGCCAGTGGAGACAGGGGATGGGAGCTGTTTTTT. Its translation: CASGDRGWELFF.

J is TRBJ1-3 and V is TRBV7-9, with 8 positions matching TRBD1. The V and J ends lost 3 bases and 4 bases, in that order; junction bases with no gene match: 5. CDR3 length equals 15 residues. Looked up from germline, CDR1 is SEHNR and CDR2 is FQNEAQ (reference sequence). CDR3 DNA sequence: TGTGCCAGCAGCTTCGGACAGGGCGTAGGAAACACCATATATTTT. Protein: CASSFGQGVGNTIYF.

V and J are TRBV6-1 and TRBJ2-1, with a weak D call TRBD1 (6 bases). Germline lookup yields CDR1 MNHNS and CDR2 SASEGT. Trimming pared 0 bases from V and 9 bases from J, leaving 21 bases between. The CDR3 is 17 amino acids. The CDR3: CASSEAFRTVVSAEQFF. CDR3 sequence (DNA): TGTGCCAGCAGTGAAGCTTTTAGGACAGTAGTTTCGGCTGAGCAGTTCTTC.

The CDR3 region is CASSESGTGYSNQPQHF. In DNA, the CDR3 is TGCGCCAGCAGTGAGTCTGGGACAGGTTATAGCAATCAGCCCCAGCATTTT. The rearrangement uses TRBV10-1 and TRBJ1-5; 8 bases are shared with TRBD1. V dropped 0 bases and J dropped 0; count of bases not matched to a gene: 4. The CDR3 sequence is 17 residues long. Germline CDR1 WNHNN, CDR2 SYGVQD (reference sequence).

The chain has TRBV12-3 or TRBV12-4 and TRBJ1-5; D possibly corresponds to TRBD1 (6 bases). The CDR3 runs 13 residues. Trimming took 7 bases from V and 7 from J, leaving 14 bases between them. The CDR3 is CASTIGQTQPQHF. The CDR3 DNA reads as TGTGCCAGCACCATAGGACAGACACAGCCCCAGCATTTT.

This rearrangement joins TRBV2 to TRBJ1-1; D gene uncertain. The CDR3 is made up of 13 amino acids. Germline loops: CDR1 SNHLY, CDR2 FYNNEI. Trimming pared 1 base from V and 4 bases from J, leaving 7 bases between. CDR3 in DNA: TGTGCCAGCAGTGAAGAGGGAATCACTGAAGCTTTCTTT. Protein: CASSEEGITEAFF. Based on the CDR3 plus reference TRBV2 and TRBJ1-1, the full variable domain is EPEVTQTPSHQVTQMGQEVILRCVPISNHLYFYWYRQILGQKVEFLVSFYNNEISEKSEIFDDQFSVERPDGSNFTLKIRSTKLEDSAMYFCASSEEGITEAFFGQGTRLTVV.

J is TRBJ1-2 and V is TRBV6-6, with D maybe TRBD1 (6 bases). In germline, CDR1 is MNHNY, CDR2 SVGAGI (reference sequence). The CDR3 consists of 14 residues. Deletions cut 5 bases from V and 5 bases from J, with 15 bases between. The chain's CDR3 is CASSDTGGGYGYTF. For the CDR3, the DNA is TGTGCCAGCAGTGATACGGGGGGCGGGTATGGCTACACCTTC.

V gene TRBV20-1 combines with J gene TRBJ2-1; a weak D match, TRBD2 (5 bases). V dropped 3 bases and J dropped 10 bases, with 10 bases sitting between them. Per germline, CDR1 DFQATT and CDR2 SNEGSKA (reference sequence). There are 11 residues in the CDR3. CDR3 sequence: CSASLREEQFF. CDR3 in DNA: TGCAGTGCTAGCCTAAGGGAGGAGCAGTTCTTC.

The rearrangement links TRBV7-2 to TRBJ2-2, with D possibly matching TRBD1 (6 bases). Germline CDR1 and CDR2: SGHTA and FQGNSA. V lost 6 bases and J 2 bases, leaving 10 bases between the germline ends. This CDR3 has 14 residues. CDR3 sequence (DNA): TGTGCCAGCAGACGGACAGTTAACACCGGGGAGCTGTTTTTT. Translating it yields CASRRTVNTGELFF.

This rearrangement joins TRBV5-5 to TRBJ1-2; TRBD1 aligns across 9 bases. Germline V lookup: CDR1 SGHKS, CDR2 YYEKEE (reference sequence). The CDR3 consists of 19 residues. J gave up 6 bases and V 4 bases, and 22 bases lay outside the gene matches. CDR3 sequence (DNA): TGTGCCAGCAGCCGCGCCGTCATAGGACAGGGGCCAAATCGGGATGGCTACACCTTC. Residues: CASSRAVIGQGPNRDGYTF.

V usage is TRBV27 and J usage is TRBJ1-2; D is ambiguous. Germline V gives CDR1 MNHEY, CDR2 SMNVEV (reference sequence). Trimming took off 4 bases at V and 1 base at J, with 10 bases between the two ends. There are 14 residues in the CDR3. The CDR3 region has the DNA TGTGCCAGCAGTTCGGGCAGGCTTAACTATGGCTACACCTTC. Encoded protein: CASSSGRLNYGYTF.